This entry lists 25 T cell receptor beta chains sequenced from one sample in a study of blood T cell repertoires in COVID-19. Sequencing was performed with immunoSEQ multiplex PCR; in TCRdb, only in-frame clones are kept and a portion is missing. This sample has about 430,000 clones, with roughly nine tenths found just once. Input material: PBMCs or T cells enriched from blood (not recorded which). These receptors were obtained from a man aged 30 to 39 who had recovered from COVID-19.

This chain joins TRBV7-9 and TRBJ1-2; TRBD1 agrees at 7 bases. Germline assignment: CDR1 SEHNR and CDR2 FQNEAQ (reference sequence). V was clipped by 3 bases and J by 0 bases; unmatched bases: 4. The CDR3 loop spans 15 amino acids. CDR3 in DNA: TGTGCCAGCAGCTTGGACAGGTTTTCTAACTATGGCTACACCTTC. It translates to CASSLDRFSNYGYTF.

Points on this clone: At the DNA level, this CDR3 is encoded by other sequences in the same sample as well. The chain joins TRBV6-5 to TRBJ1-2, with 7 bases aligning to TRBD1. The CDR3 is made up of 14 amino acids. The V gene end was trimmed by 4 bases and the J gene end by 5 bases; junction bases not matched to a gene: 7. Germline loops: CDR1 MNHEY, CDR2 SVGAGI. In DNA form, the CDR3 reads TGTGCCAGCAGTTCCCCCGGGACAGCGTATGGCTACACCTTC. The encoded protein is CASSSPGTAYGYTF.

This clone was seen just once. The chain employs TRBV13 and TRBJ1-4, with 8 nucleotides matching TRBD1. Germline trimming cut 4 bases from V and 5 bases from J; bases unmatched to any gene: 3. Germline V gene sequence: CDR1 PRHDT, CDR2 FYEKMQ (reference sequence). The CDR3 extends over 14 amino acids. CDR3 bases: TGTGCCAGCAGCTCGACAGGGGAAAATGAAAAACTGTTTTTT. It codes for CASSSTGENEKLFF.

The rearrangement links TRBV28 to TRBJ1-2, with a possible D match to TRBD1 (6 bases). The ends were cut back, 4 bases at V and 5 bases at J, with 20 bases in the middle. The germline CDR1 and CDR2 sequences are MDHEN and SYDVKM. CDR3 size: 16 residues. The CDR3 reads CASSSISDSMDYGYTF. The CDR3, as DNA: TGTGCCAGCAGTTCCATTTCGGACAGTATGGATTATGGCTACACCTTC.

This clone was observed a single time. The rearrangement links TRBV5-4 to TRBJ2-1; 7 nucleotides line up with TRBD1. The V gene's germline CDR1 is SGHNT and CDR2 YYREEE (reference sequence). The V segment lost 5 bases and the J segment 9 bases; nucleotides outside the gene matches: 8. The length of the CDR3 is 13 residues. CDR3 sequence: CASRMTGMSEQFF. The CDR3 DNA is TGTGCCAGCAGAATGACAGGGATGAGTGAGCAGTTCTTC.

The rearrangement links TRBV6-4 to TRBJ1-1, with D maybe TRBD1 (5 bases). The germline V and J ends were trimmed by 7 bases and 4 bases, with 16 bases remaining between them. This CDR3 is 14 amino acids long. The germline CDR1 and CDR2 sequences are MRHNA and SNTAGT. DNA of the CDR3: TGTGCCAGCAAACCAATGCAGGGTAGCACTGAAGCTTTCTTT. It codes for CASKPMQGSTEAFF.

The chain recombines TRBV6-1 with TRBJ2-1, with 7 bases identical to TRBD1. This CDR3 region has 15 residues. Germline loops: CDR1 MNHNS, CDR2 SASEGT. After removal of 3 bases from V and 7 bases from J, the junction contained 9 bases not matched to a gene. The CDR3 nucleotides read TGTGCCAGCAGTGATGACAGGGTAGTTCCTAATGAGCAGTTCTTC. Encoded protein: CASSDDRVVPNEQFF.

The rearrangement uses TRBV7-2 and TRBJ2-3, with TRBD2 matching over 9 bases. The CDR3 contains 18 residues. V lost 1 base, J lost 1 base, and 9 bases stayed unmatched. Germline loops: CDR1 SGHTA, CDR2 FQGNSA. CDR3 bases: TGTGCCAGCAGCTTAGTCGCTAGCGGGACCGGCGGCACAGATACGCAGTATTTT. Residues: CASSLVASGTGGTDTQYF.

This sequence joins TRBV3-1 (or the pseudogene TRBV3-2) and TRBJ2-1; D is unresolved. Trimming pared 2 bases from V and 7 bases from J, leaving 3 bases between. The CDR3 runs to 11 residues. CDR1 and CDR2 (germline): LGHDT, YNNKEL (reference sequence). The CDR3 loop is CASSQPNEQFF. CDR3 DNA sequence: TGTGCCAGCAGCCAACCTAATGAGCAGTTCTTC.

The V gene is TRBV21-1, the J gene TRBJ2-7; the D call in the table, TRBD2, was not verified against the DNA. TRBV21-1 is listed as a pseudogene. The CDR3 length is 21 residues. The CDR3 spells CASSKRLPGLAGEGAFYEQYF. The CDR3 DNA is TGTGCCAGCAGCAAGAGGCTCCCGGGACTAGCGGGGGAAGGGGCTTTCTACGAGCAGTACTTC.

This chain uses TRBV7-2 with TRBJ2-1; the match to TRBD2 covers 12 bases. The V gene's germline CDR1 is SGHTA and CDR2 FQGNSA. The CDR3 runs to 19 residues. V trimming: 2 bases; J trimming: 7 bases; junction bases outside the gene matches: 15. CDR3 loop: CASSLKRRLAGARSNEQFF. CDR3 DNA sequence: TGTGCCAGCAGCTTAAAGCGGAGACTAGCGGGAGCCCGTTCGAATGAGCAGTTCTTC.

This sequence joins TRBV21-1 and TRBJ2-5; the table assigns TRBD2, which was not confirmed against the DNA. TRBV21-1 counts as a pseudogene. This CDR3 contains 18 residues. The CDR3 DNA follows: TGTGCCAGCAGCAAAGGACTAGCGGGAGCGGGGATCCAAGAGACCCAGTACTTC. The encoded protein is CASSKGLAGAGIQETQYF.

The chain employs TRBV5-6 and TRBJ1-2; 7 nucleotides align to TRBD1. Germline loops: CDR1 SGHDT, CDR2 YYEEEE. V shed 4 bases, J shed 2 bases, and the junction held 8 bases outside the gene matches. The CDR3 length is 15 residues. Here the CDR3 reads CASSRGQRDNYGYTF. CDR3 DNA sequence: TGTGCCAGCAGCCGGGGACAGCGAGACAACTATGGCTACACCTTC.

This clone was detected only once. The rearrangement uses TRBV28 and TRBJ2-3, with TRBD1 matching over 11 bases. The length of the CDR3 is 15 residues. Germline loops: CDR1 MDHEN, CDR2 SYDVKM. J lost 4 bases, V lost 8 bases, and 8 bases had no gene match. CDR3: CASPPGTGGSDTQYF. In DNA form, the CDR3 reads TGTGCCAGCCCTCCGGGGACAGGGGGTTCAGATACGCAGTATTTT.

This chain uses TRBV27 with TRBJ2-7; D not certain. Trimming removed 4 bases at V and 1 base at J, with 14 bases between. The CDR3 is made up of 15 amino acids. In germline, CDR1 is MNHEY, CDR2 SMNVEV (reference sequence). Here the CDR3 reads CASSSPVGGSYEQYF. In nucleotides, the CDR3 is TGTGCCAGCAGTTCACCCGTAGGCGGTTCCTACGAGCAGTACTTC.

J is TRBJ2-1 and V is TRBV28, with TRBD1 matching 9 bases. Germline CDR1 MDHEN, CDR2 SYDVKM. Trimming at V came to 6 bases and at J to 9 bases, leaving 9 bases not matched to a gene. This CDR3 has 14 residues. CDR3 bases: TGTGCCAGCAGGTCCGGGACAGGGATGATTGAGCAGTTCTTC. Translation: CASRSGTGMIEQFF.

The rearrangement links TRBV3-1 (or the pseudogene TRBV3-2) to TRBJ1-2, with D perhaps TRBD1 (6 bases). Per the germline V gene, CDR1 is LGHDT and CDR2 is YNNKEL (reference sequence). This CDR3 region has 15 residues. Trimming removed 0 bases from V and 7 bases from J, with 15 bases in between. The CDR3 sequence is CASSQEFSGAGGYTF. The DNA of the CDR3 is TGTGCCAGCAGCCAAGAGTTTTCAGGGGCGGGTGGCTACACCTTC.

The chain joins TRBV30 to TRBJ2-3; D is perhaps TRBD1 (5 bases). V lost 0 bases and J 5 bases, leaving 21 bases between the germline ends. The germline V gene has CDR1 GTSNPN and CDR2 SVGIG (reference sequence). The CDR3 totals 17 residues. The CDR3, as DNA: TGTGCCTGGAGTGTACACGAGCCGCTTGCAGGGATAGATACGCAGTATTTT. It encodes CAWSVHEPLAGIDTQYF.

Of note for this clone: Other DNA variants within this sample encode the same CDR3. The rearrangement links TRBV20-1 to TRBJ2-5; unclear D gene. The ends were cut back, 2 bases at V and 2 bases at J, with 3 bases in the middle. This CDR3 contains 11 residues. Germline-derived CDR1 and CDR2 are DFQATT and SNEGSKA (reference sequence). CDR3 sequence (DNA): TGCAGTGCTAGATTACAAGAGACCCAGTACTTC. Translated, it gives CSARLQETQYF.

The chain recombines TRBV19 with TRBJ2-1, with 11 nucleotides matching TRBD2. Germline V gene sequence: CDR1 LNHDA, CDR2 SQIVND (reference sequence). V lost 4 bases to trimming and J lost 6 bases; unmatched junction nucleotides: 11. The CDR3 is 17 amino acids. The CDR3 DNA reads as TGTGCCAGTAGTACCCTACCTTGGACTAGCGGGTTCAATGAGCAGTTCTTC. Protein product: CASSTLPWTSGFNEQFF.

This chain connects TRBV19 to TRBJ2-5; 9 bases agree with TRBD2. CDR1 is LNHDA, CDR2 SQIVND, per germline (reference sequence). The trim removed 5 bases at V and 0 bases at J, leaving 22 bases unmatched. The CDR3 contains 21 residues. The CDR3, as DNA: TGTGCCAGTAGTTGGGTCCGAAAAGGTGGTCTAGCGGGGACCGACCAAGAGACCCAGTACTTC. Translated, it gives CASSWVRKGGLAGTDQETQYF.

The chain has TRBV5-1 and TRBJ2-1; D remains unclear. The CDR3 is made up of 14 amino acids. The germline V gene encodes CDR1 SGHRS and CDR2 YFSETQ. V gave up 2 bases and J gave up 2 bases, with 8 bases separating them. Here the CDR3 reads CASSFSRTYNEQFF. CDR3 coding DNA: TGCGCCAGCAGCTTTAGCCGAACCTACAATGAGCAGTTCTTC.

The chain couples TRBV3-1 (or the pseudogene TRBV3-2) to TRBJ2-4, with a possible D match to TRBD1 (5 bases). Trimming took 1 base from V and 0 from J, leaving 13 bases between them. The CDR3 extends over 17 amino acids. Germline V gene sequence: CDR1 LGHDT, CDR2 YNNKEL (reference sequence). CDR3 nucleotide sequence: TGTGCCAGCAGCCAAGCTGACAGTCTACTAGCCAAAAACATTCAGTACTTC. Residues: CASSQADSLLAKNIQYF.

The chain carries TRBV7-2 and TRBJ2-3; 9 bases are shared with TRBD2. The CDR3 is 17 amino acids. CDR1 and CDR2 (germline): SGHTA, FQGNSA. The V gene end was trimmed by 4 bases and the J gene end by 0 bases; junction bases not matched to a gene: 8. The CDR3 DNA reads TGTGCCAGCAGCTCAATCCCTAGCGGGACCAGCACAGATACGCAGTATTTT. Translating it yields CASSSIPSGTSTDTQYF.

This clone was detected once. This chain connects TRBV7-9 to TRBJ1-3; D might be TRBD1 (5 bases). Per germline, CDR1 SEHNR and CDR2 FQNEAQ (reference sequence). The CDR3 has 13 amino acids. The V gene lost 11 bases and the J gene lost 0 bases, with 11 bases spanning the gap. CDR3 loop: CASRELSGNTIYF. In DNA, the CDR3 is TGTGCCTCCAGGGAACTCTCTGGAAACACCATATATTTT. The whole variable domain, filled in from reference TRBV7-9 and TRBJ1-3, reads DTGVSQNPRHKITKRGQNVTFRCDPISEHNRLYWYRQTLGQGPEFLTYFQNEAQLEKSRLLSDRFSAERPKGSFSTLEIQRTEQGDSAMYLCASRELSGNTIYFGEGSWLTVV.